A selection of T cell receptor beta chains follows, all from one sample in a study of OX40 agonist ivuxolimab in advanced cancers. Using immunoSEQ multiplex PCR, the repertoire was profiled, and TCRdb retains in-frame clones only, with some absent. The sample has under 15,000 clones, about 80% seen once. Sequences were derived from CD4+ or CD8+ T cells sorted from blood, sampled in a trial of the OX40 agonist ivuxolimab. The receptors originated from an adult with an advanced solid tumor such as melanoma, head and neck, liver or kidney cancer. Each CDR3 is given with its conserved first and last residue. The D gene is left open where the match is weak. Size is stated for part of the rows, as once, few or many counts, or as a class when the clone is expanded.

D gene: TRBD1; CDR3 length: 15; J gene: TRBJ1-1; V gene: TRBV5-5; clone size: NA; CDR3 DNA: TGTGCCAGCAGGAAAATGGGACAGGCAAACACTGAAGCTTTCTTT; CDR3 protein: CASRKMGQANTEAFF
D gene: NA; CDR3 length: 12; J gene: TRBJ2-7; V gene: TRBV27; clone size: NA; CDR3 DNA: TGTGCCAGCAGTCCTCCATCCTACGAGCAGTACTTC; CDR3 protein: CASSPPSYEQYF
D gene: NA; CDR3 length: 14; J gene: TRBJ2-5; V gene: TRBV5-6; clone size: NA; CDR3 DNA: TGTGCCAGCAGCCCGGACTATCCCCAAGAGACCCAGTACTTC; CDR3 protein: CASSPDYPQETQYF
D gene: NA; CDR3 length: 15; J gene: TRBJ2-5; V gene: TRBV7-2; clone size: NA; CDR3 DNA: TGTGCCAGCAGCTTACGACAGCGGTACCAAGAGACCCAGTACTTC; CDR3 protein: CASSLRQRYQETQYF
D gene: NA; CDR3 length: 12; J gene: TRBJ1-1; V gene: TRBV4-3; clone size: NA; CDR3 DNA: TGCGCCAGCAGTCCTGACGGCACTGAAGCTTTCTTT; CDR3 protein: CASSPDGTEAFF
D gene: NA; CDR3 length: 15; J gene: TRBJ1-1; V gene: TRBV9; clone size: NA; CDR3 DNA: TGTGCCAGCAGCGGGCCTAGGACGGCTTTCTCTGAAGCTTTCTTT; CDR3 protein: CASSGPRTAFSEAFF
D gene: NA; CDR3 length: 13; J gene: TRBJ1-1; V gene: TRBV5-7; clone size: NA; CDR3 DNA: TGTGCCAGCAGCTTACGACAGACTAGAGAAGCTTTCTTT; CDR3 protein: CASSLRQTREAFF
D gene: NA; CDR3 length: 13; J gene: TRBJ1-1; V gene: TRBV5-1; clone size: NA; CDR3 DNA: TGCGCCAGCAGCTTGGACAGAGGTTCTAACGCTTTCTTT; CDR3 protein: CASSLDRGSNAFF
D gene: NA; CDR3 length: 17; J gene: TRBJ1-3; V gene: TRBV9; clone size: NA; CDR3 DNA: TGTGCCAGCAGCGTTACGACAGATTCTTGGTCTGGAAACACCATATATTTT; CDR3 protein: CASSVTTDSWSGNTIYF
D gene: TRBD1; CDR3 length: 15; J gene: TRBJ1-3; V gene: TRBV6-5; clone size: few; CDR3 DNA: TGTGCCAGCAAGCTAACAGGGGGCACTGGAAACACCATATATTTT; CDR3 protein: CASKLTGGTGNTIYF
D gene: TRBD1; CDR3 length: 17; J gene: TRBJ2-4; V gene: TRBV9; clone size: NA; CDR3 DNA: TGTGCCAGCAGCCCGCTGGGGACAGGGGGCGCGCGGGACATTCAGTACTTC; CDR3 protein: CASSPLGTGGARDIQYF
D gene: NA; CDR3 length: 13; J gene: TRBJ2-7; V gene: TRBV4-1; clone size: once; CDR3 DNA: TGTGCCAGCAGCCAAGACCGCTCCTACGAGCAGTACTTC; CDR3 protein: CASSQDRSYEQYF
D gene: NA; CDR3 length: 13; J gene: TRBJ2-1; V gene: TRBV29-1; clone size: NA; CDR3 DNA: TGCAGCGTTGCTGGCGGGATTTACAATGAGCAGTTCTTC; CDR3 protein: CSVAGGIYNEQFF